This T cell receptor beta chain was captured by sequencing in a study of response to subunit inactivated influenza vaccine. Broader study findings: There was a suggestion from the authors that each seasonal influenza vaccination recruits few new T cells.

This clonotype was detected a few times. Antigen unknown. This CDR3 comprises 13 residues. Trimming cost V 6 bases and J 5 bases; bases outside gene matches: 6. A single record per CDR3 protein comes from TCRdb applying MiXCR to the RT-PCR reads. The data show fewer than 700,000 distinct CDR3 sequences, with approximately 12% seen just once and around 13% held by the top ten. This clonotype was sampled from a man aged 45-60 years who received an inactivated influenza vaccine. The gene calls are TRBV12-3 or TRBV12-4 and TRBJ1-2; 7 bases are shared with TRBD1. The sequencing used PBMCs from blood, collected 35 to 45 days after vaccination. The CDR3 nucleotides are TGTGCCAGCAGGGGGACAGCTTCATATGGCTACACCTTC. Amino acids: CASRGTASYGYTF.